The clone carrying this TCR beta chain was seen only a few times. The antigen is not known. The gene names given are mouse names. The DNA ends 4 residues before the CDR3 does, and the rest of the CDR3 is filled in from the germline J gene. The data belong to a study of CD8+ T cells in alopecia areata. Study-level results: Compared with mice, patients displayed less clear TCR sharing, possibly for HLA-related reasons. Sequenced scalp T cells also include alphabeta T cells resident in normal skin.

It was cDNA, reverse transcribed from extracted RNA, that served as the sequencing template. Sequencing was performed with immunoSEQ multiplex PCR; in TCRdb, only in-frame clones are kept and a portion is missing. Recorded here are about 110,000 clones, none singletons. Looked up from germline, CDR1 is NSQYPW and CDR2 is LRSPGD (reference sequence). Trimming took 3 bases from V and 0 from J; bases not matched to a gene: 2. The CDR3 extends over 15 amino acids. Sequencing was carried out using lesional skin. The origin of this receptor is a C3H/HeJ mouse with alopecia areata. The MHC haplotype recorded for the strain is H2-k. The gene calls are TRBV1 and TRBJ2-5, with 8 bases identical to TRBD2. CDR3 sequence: CTCSANWGNQDTQYF. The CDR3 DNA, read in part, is TGCACCTGCAGTGCCAACTGGGGGAACCAAGAC.